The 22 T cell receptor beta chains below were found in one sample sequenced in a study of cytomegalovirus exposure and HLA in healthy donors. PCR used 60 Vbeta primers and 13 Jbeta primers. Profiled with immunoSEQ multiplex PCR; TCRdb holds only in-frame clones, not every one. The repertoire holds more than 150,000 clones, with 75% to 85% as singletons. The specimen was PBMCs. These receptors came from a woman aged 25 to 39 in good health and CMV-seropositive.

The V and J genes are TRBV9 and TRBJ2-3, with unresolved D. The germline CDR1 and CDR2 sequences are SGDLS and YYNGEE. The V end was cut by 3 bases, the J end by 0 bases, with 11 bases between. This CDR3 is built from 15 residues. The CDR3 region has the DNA TGTGCCAGCAGCGGAATCAGGTCTAGCACAGATACGCAGTATTTT. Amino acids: CASSGIRSSTDTQYF. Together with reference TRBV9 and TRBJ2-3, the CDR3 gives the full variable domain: DSGVTQTPKHLITATGQRVTLRCSPRSGDLSVYWYQQSLDQGLQFLIQYYNGEERAKGNILERFSAQQFPDLHSELNLSSLELGDSALYFCASSGIRSSTDTQYFGPGTRLTVL.

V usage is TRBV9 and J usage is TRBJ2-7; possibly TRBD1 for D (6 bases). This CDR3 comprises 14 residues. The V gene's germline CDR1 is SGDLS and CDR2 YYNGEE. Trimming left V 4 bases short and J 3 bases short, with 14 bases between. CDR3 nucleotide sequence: TGTGCCAGCAGCACATTGTCAGGGGACTACGAGCAGTACTTC. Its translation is CASSTLSGDYEQYF.

This CDR3 reads CASSPRGFTEAFF. CDR3 DNA sequence: TGTGCCAGCAGCCCCAGGGGATTCACTGAAGCTTTCTTT. This chain uses TRBV4-2 with TRBJ1-1, with a tentative D call TRBD1 (6 bases). The CDR3 is made up of 13 amino acids. The ends were cut back, 4 bases at V and 4 bases at J, with 10 bases in the middle. In germline, CDR1 is LGHNA, CDR2 YNFKEQ.

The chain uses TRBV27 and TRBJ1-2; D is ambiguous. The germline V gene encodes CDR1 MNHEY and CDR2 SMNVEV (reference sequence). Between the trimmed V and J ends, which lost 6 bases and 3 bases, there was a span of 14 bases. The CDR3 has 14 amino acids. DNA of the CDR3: TGTGCCAGCAGCCGTTCATCTAAATACTATGGCTACACCTTC. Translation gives CASSRSSKYYGYTF.

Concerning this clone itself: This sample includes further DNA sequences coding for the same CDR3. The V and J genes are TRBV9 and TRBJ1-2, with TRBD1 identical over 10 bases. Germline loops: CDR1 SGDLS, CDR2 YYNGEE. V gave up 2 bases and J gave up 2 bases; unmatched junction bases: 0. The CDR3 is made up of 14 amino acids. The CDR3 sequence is CASSVGQGNYGYTF. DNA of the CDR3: TGTGCCAGCAGCGTGGGACAGGGGAACTATGGCTACACCTTC.

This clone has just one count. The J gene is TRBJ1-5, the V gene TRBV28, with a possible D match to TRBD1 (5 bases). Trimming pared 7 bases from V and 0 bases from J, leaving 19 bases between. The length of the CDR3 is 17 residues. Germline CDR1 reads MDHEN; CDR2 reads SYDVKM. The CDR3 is CASIPTKGFHSNQPQHF. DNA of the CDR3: TGTGCCAGCATCCCAACGAAGGGGTTCCATAGCAATCAGCCCCAGCATTTT.

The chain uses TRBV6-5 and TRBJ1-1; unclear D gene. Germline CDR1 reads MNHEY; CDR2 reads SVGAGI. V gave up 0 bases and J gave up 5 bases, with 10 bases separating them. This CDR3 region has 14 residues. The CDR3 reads CASSYSKGGTEAFF. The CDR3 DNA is TGTGCCAGCAGTTACTCGAAGGGCGGGACTGAAGCTTTCTTT.

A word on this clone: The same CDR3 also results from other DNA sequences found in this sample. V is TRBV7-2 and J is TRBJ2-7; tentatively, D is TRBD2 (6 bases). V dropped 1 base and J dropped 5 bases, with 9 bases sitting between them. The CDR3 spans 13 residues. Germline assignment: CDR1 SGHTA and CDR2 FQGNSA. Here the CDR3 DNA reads TGTGCCAGCAGCTTAGGACGGGGGAACGAGCAGTACTTC. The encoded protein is CASSLGRGNEQYF.

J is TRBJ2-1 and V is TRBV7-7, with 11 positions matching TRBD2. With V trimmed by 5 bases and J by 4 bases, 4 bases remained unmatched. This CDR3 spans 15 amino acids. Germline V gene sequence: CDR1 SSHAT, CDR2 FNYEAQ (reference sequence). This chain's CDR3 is CASSPGTSGYNEQFF. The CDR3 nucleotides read TGTGCCAGCAGCCCCGGGACTAGCGGATACAATGAGCAGTTCTTC.

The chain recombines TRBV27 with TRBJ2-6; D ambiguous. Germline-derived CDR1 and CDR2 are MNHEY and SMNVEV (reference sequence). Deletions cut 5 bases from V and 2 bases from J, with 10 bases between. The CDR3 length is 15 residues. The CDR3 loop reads CASSTSGPGANVLTF. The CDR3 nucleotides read TGTGCCAGCAGTACCTCAGGCCCTGGGGCCAACGTCCTGACTTTC.

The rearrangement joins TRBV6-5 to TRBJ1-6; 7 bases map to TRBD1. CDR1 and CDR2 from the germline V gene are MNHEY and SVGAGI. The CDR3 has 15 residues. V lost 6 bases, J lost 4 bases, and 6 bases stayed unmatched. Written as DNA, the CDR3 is TGTGCCAGCAGAGATCTACAGGGGTATAATTCACCCCTCCACTTT. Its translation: CASRDLQGYNSPLHF.

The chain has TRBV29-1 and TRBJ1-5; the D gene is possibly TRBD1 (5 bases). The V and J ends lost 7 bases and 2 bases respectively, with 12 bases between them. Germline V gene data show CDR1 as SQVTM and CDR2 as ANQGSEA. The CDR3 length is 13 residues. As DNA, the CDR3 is TGCAGCGCAACTATGGGGCGCAATCAGCCCCAGCATTTT. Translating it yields CSATMGRNQPQHF.

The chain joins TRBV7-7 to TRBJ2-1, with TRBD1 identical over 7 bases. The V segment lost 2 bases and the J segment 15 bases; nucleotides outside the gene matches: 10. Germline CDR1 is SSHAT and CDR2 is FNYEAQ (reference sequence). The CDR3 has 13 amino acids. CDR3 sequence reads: CASSLRQGPILFF. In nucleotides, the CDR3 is TGTGCCAGCAGCTTACGACAGGGACCTATTCTGTTCTTC.

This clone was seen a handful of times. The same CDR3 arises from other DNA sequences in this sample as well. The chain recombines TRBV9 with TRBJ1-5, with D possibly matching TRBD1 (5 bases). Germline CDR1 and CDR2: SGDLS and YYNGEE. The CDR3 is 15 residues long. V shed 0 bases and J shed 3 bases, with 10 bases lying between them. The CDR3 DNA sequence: TGTGCCAGCAGCGTAGGGCAGGGCACCAATCAGCCCCAGCATTTT. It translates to CASSVGQGTNQPQHF. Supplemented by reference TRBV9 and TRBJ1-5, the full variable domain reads DSGVTQTPKHLITATGQRVTLRCSPRSGDLSVYWYQQSLDQGLQFLIQYYNGEERAKGNILERFSAQQFPDLHSELNLSSLELGDSALYFCASSVGQGTNQPQHFGDGTRLSIL.

Written as DNA, the CDR3 is TGTGCCAGCAGCTTATGGGCAACAGGGCCCGAGCAGTTCTTC. Its protein is CASSLWATGPEQFF. This rearrangement joins TRBV11-3 to TRBJ2-1, with D possibly being TRBD1 (6 bases). This CDR3 has 14 residues. V lost 2 bases and J 10 bases, leaving 15 bases between the germline ends. In germline, CDR1 is SGHNT, CDR2 YENEEA.

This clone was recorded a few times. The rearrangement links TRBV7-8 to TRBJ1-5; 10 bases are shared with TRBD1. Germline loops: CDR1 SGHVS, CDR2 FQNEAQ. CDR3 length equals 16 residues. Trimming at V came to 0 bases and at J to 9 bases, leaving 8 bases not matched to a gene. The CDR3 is CASSLAGDRGRGPQHF. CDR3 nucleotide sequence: TGTGCCAGCAGCTTAGCGGGGGACAGGGGAAGAGGGCCCCAGCATTTT.

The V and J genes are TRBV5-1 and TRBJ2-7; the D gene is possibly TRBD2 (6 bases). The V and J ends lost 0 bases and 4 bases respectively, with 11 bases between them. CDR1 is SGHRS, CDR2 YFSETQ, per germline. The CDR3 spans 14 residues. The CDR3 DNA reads TGCGCCAGCAGCTTGGCGGGAGAAGATTACGAGCAGTACTTC. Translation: CASSLAGEDYEQYF.

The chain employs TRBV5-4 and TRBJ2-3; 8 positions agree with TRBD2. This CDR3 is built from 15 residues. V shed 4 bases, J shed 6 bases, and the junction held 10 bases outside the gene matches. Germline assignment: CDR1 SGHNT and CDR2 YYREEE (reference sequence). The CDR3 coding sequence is TGTGCCAGCAGCCGGGGGCGGGGGGCCCGGGATACGCAGTATTTT. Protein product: CASSRGRGARDTQYF.

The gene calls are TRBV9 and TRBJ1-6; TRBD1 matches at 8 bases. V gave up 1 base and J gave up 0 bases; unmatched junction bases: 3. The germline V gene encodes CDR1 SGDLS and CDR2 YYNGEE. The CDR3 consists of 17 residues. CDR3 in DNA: TGTGCCAGCAGCGTAACAGGGGGAACCTCCTATAATTCACCCCTCCACTTT. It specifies CASSVTGGTSYNSPLHF.

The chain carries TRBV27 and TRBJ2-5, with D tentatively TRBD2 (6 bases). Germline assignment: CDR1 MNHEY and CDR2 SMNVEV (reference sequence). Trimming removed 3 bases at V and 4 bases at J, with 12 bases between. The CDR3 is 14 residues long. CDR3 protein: CASSLRGSAETQYF. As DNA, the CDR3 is TGTGCCAGCAGTTTGCGGGGTTCTGCAGAGACCCAGTACTTC.

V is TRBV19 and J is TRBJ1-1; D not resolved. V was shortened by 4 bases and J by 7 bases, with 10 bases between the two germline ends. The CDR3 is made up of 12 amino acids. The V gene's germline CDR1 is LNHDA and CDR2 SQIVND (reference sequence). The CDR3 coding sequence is TGTGCCAGTAGTAGGAGGGATGGTGAAGCTTTCTTT. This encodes CASSRRDGEAFF.

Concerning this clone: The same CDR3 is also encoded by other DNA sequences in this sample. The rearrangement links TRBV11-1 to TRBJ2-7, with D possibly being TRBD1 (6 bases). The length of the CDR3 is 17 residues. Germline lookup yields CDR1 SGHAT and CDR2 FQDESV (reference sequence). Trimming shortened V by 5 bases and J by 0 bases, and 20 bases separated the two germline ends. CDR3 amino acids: CASSPRDILISSYEQYF. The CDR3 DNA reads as TGTGCCAGCAGCCCCCGGGACATTCTAATTAGCTCCTACGAGCAGTACTTC.